A selection of T cell receptor beta chains follows, all from one sample in a study of human T cells and chemical hapten exposure. TCRdb re-analysed the 5' RACE reads in MiXCR, keeping a single row per CDR3 protein. Of about 80,000 distinct CDR3 sequences in the sample, 7% to 8% were seen once. The receptor source for this set is a male donor in good health. Both conserved end residues are part of each CDR3. D genes are given only for firm matches. Only part of the rows carry a size: once, few, many, or a class if the clone is expanded.

j_gene,v_gene,abundance,d_gene,CDR3aa,CDR3nt
TRBJ2-1,TRBV5-6,NA,NA,CASSLVSRGIYNEQFF,TGTGCCAGCAGCTTGGTTTCCAGGGGAATATACAATGAGCAGTTCTTC
TRBJ2-1,TRBV9,many,NA,CASSPRFSSYNEQFF,TGTGCCAGCAGCCCCCGATTCAGCTCCTACAATGAGCAGTTCTTC
TRBJ2-3,TRBV2,many,TRBD2,CASRTSGSADTQYF,TGTGCCAGCAGGACTAGCGGGAGTGCAGATACGCAGTATTTT
TRBJ1-1,TRBV6-5,many,NA,CASSHRQARSTEAFF,TGTGCCAGCAGTCACCGACAGGCCCGGAGCACTGAAGCTTTCTTT
TRBJ1-1,TRBV7-2,few,NA,CASSLAGVEAFF,TGTGCCAGCAGCTTAGCAGGGGTGGAAGCTTTCTTT
TRBJ1-5,TRBV20-1,few,TRBD1,CSGSTGGELYSNQPQHF,TGCAGTGGATCGACAGGGGGCGAGCTTTATAGCAATCAGCCCCAGCATTTT
TRBJ2-2,TRBV6-2/TRBV6-3,few,NA,CASSYWQGPHPNTGELFF,TGTGCCAGCAGTTATTGGCAGGGCCCACACCCCAACACCGGGGAGCTGTTTTTT
TRBJ2-1,TRBV4-1,few,TRBD2,CASSQRLADIYNEQFF,TGCGCCAGCAGCCAAAGACTAGCGGATATCTACAATGAGCAGTTCTTC
TRBJ2-1,TRBV2,many,TRBD2,CASGEGLGEQFF,TGTGCCAGCGGTGAGGGACTAGGGGAGCAGTTCTTC
TRBJ1-2,TRBV4-3,NA,NA,CASSQDRGRSYGYTF,TGCGCCAGCAGCCAAGATCGGGGACGGAGCTATGGCTACACCTTC
TRBJ2-7,TRBV5-5,NA,TRBD1,CASSPGQGVSYEQYF,TGTGCCAGCAGCCCGGGACAGGGGGTATCCTACGAGCAGTACTTC
TRBJ2-5,TRBV20-1,many,NA,CSAWLETQYF,TGCAGTGCCTGGTTGGAGACCCAGTACTTC
TRBJ1-5,TRBV27,few,NA,CASSYRANQPQHF,TGTGCCAGCAGTTACAGGGCCAATCAGCCCCAGCATTTT
TRBJ2-7,TRBV4-3,NA,NA,CASSQDRVAGTYEQYF,TGCGCCAGCAGCCAAGATAGGGTGGCAGGGACCTACGAGCAGTACTTC
TRBJ2-1,TRBV5-1,NA,NA,CASSLAGGLSNEQFF,TGCGCCAGCAGCTTGGCCGGAGGGTTATCGAATGAGCAGTTCTTC
TRBJ2-6,TRBV6-2/TRBV6-3,NA,TRBD1,CASTKDRGFSGANVLTF,TGTGCCAGCACCAAGGACAGGGGGTTCTCTGGGGCCAACGTCCTGACTTTC
TRBJ2-5,TRBV5-1,few,TRBD2,CASSWEGWETQYF,TGCGCCAGCAGCTGGGAGGGTTGGGAGACCCAGTACTTC
TRBJ2-1,TRBV7-8,NA,TRBD2,CASSLDGAGGYNEQFF,TGTGCCAGCAGCTTAGACGGAGCGGGGGGCTACAATGAGCAGTTCTTC
TRBJ2-2,TRBV24-1,many,NA,CATSEDGPLANTGELFF,TGTGCCACCAGTGAGGACGGGCCATTGGCGAACACCGGGGAGCTGTTTTTT
TRBJ2-7,TRBV5-1,few,NA,CASSWGGEQYF,TGCGCCAGCAGCTGGGGTGGGGAGCAGTACTTC
TRBJ2-5,TRBV7-2,NA,TRBD2,CASSLARTSGQETQYF,TGTGCCAGCAGCTTAGCCAGGACTAGCGGCCAAGAGACCCAGTACTTC
TRBJ2-2,TRBV29-1,many,TRBD1,CSVERGTGVNTGELFF,TGCAGCGTTGAACGAGGGACAGGCGTGAACACCGGGGAGCTGTTTTTT
TRBJ1-1,TRBV4-2,few,NA,CASSPIAGVGTEAFF,TGTGCCAGCAGCCCTATTGCAGGGGTTGGGACTGAAGCTTTCTTT
TRBJ1-3,TRBV12-3/TRBV12-4,NA,NA,CASSLEGNVLYF,TGTGCCAGCAGTTTAGAGGGGAACGTCCTATATTTT
TRBJ2-7,TRBV5-1,many,NA,CASSLARGSYEQYF,TGCGCCAGCAGCCTGGCCCGGGGCTCCTACGAGCAGTACTTC
TRBJ2-7,TRBV6-2/TRBV6-3,many,NA,CASTPPGPYEQYF,TGTGCCAGCACACCCCCAGGTCCCTACGAGCAGTACTTC